Presented here are 27 T cell receptor beta chains from one specimen sequenced in a study of cytomegalovirus exposure and HLA in healthy donors. The PCR was carried out with 60 Vbeta primers and 13 Jbeta primers. Repertoires were generated with immunoSEQ multiplex PCR, while TCRdb's copy carries only in-frame clones and drops some. Among about 210,000 clones listed, about 86% were seen once. Sequencing input: PBMCs. These receptors all come from a man between 40 and 49 years old in good health and CMV-seropositive.

The chain combines TRBV29-1 with TRBJ2-2; no clear D. The CDR3 spans 14 residues. The V and J ends lost 4 bases and 2 bases respectively, with 11 bases between them. Germline V gives CDR1 SQVTM, CDR2 ANQGSEA. This CDR3 reads CSVGNRRNTGELFF. The CDR3 nucleotides read TGCAGCGTTGGTAATCGCAGAAACACCGGGGAGCTGTTTTTT.

This clone was observed a handful of times. V and J are TRBV9 and TRBJ1-5; 7 bases fit TRBD1. The germline V gene has CDR1 SGDLS and CDR2 YYNGEE. The CDR3 is 14 residues long. Trimming at V came to 0 bases and at J to 5 bases, leaving 2 bases not matched to a gene. For the CDR3, the DNA is TGTGCCAGCAGCGTAGGGCAGGGGGATCAGCCCCAGCATTTT. This sequence encodes CASSVGQGDQPQHF.

This rearrangement joins TRBV30 to TRBJ1-2; tentative D call: TRBD1 (6 bases). The V gene lost 0 bases and the J gene lost 4 bases, with 12 bases spanning the gap. This CDR3 has 14 amino acids. In germline, CDR1 is GTSNPN, CDR2 SVGIG (reference sequence). CDR3 in amino acids: CAWSVQGIIYGYTF. DNA for the CDR3: TGTGCCTGGAGTGTTCAGGGGATTATCTATGGCTACACCTTC.

This sequence joins TRBV14 and TRBJ2-1, with a possible D match to TRBD2 (6 bases). Between the trimmed V and J ends, which lost 4 bases and 6 bases, there was a span of 7 bases. Per the germline V gene, CDR1 is SGHDN and CDR2 is FVKESK. The CDR3 runs to 12 residues. CDR3 in DNA: TGTGCCAGCAGCCCTAGCGTCAATGAGCAGTTCTTC. It yields the protein CASSPSVNEQFF.

This chain links TRBV7-2 with TRBJ2-2; 10 bases agree with TRBD1. Germline V lookup: CDR1 SGHTA, CDR2 FQGNSA. Germline trimming cut 2 bases from V and 13 bases from J; bases unmatched to any gene: 4. CDR3 size: 13 residues. In DNA, the CDR3 is TGTGCCAGCAGCTTACCCCGGGACAGGGGGCTGTTTTTT. It codes for CASSLPRDRGLFF.

The CDR3 DNA is TGTGCCATCAGTAGTACAAGTAATGAAAAACTGTTTTTT. Translation gives CAISSTSNEKLFF. The chain is built from TRBV10-3 and TRBJ1-4; D not resolved. This CDR3 is built from 13 residues. The germline gives CDR1 ENHRY, CDR2 SYGVKD. The ends were cut back, 5 bases at V and 4 bases at J, with 8 bases in the middle.

This clone occurred a few times. The chain uses TRBV27 and TRBJ1-2, with TRBD1 identical over 8 bases. The CDR3 consists of 15 residues. Per germline, CDR1 MNHEY and CDR2 SMNVEV (reference sequence). Germline trimming cut 6 bases from V and 4 bases from J; bases unmatched to any gene: 10. The CDR3 region has the DNA TGTGCCAGCAGGACCCAGGGGGCAGGAGGCTATGGCTACACCTTC. Its translation: CASRTQGAGGYGYTF.

The gene calls are TRBV30 and TRBJ2-5; TRBD2 aligns across 9 bases. Germline CDR1 reads GTSNPN; CDR2 reads SVGIG (reference sequence). The trim removed 7 bases at V and 1 base at J, leaving 4 bases unmatched. The CDR3 covers 13 residues. The DNA for the CDR3 is TGTGCCTTTGGAGCGGGAGGCCAAGAGACCCAGTACTTC. This codes for CAFGAGGQETQYF. Full variable domain (outside the CDR3, taken from reference TRBV30 and TRBJ2-5): SQTIHQWPATLVQPVGSPLSLECTVEGTSNPNLYWYRQAAGRGLQLLFYSVGIGQISSEVPQNLSASRPQDRQFILSSKKLLLSDSGFYLCAFGAGGQETQYFGPGTRLLVL.

The V gene is TRBV11-1, the J gene TRBJ2-7; D perhaps matches TRBD1 (5 bases). Germline V gives CDR1 SGHAT, CDR2 FQDESV (reference sequence). The CDR3 contains 13 residues. V lost 5 bases, J lost 2 bases, and 10 bases lay in between. The CDR3: CASSLRQTYEQYF. The CDR3 DNA reads as TGTGCCAGCAGCCTACGACAGACCTACGAGCAGTACTTC.

The chain links TRBV10-3 to TRBJ2-5; TRBD1 might be the D (5 bases). Germline CDR1 reads ENHRY; CDR2 reads SYGVKD. This CDR3 comprises 13 residues. Trimming left V 4 bases short and J 2 bases short, with 8 bases between. CDR3 amino acids: CAISGRQQETQYF. The CDR3, as DNA: TGTGCCATCAGTGGTCGACAGCAAGAGACCCAGTACTTC.

The V and J genes are TRBV18 and TRBJ2-7, with 7 nucleotides matching TRBD1. This CDR3 comprises 16 residues. The junction had 6 bases not matched to a gene; V was cut back by 1 base and J by 0 bases. Germline-derived CDR1 and CDR2 are KGHSH and LQKENI. CDR3 nucleotides: TGTGCCAGCTCACCACTTGGGGGACAGATCTCCTACGAGCAGTACTTC. It codes for CASSPLGGQISYEQYF.

The rearrangement uses TRBV19 and TRBJ1-1, with TRBD1 matching 7 bases. The V gene's germline CDR1 is LNHDA and CDR2 SQIVND (reference sequence). The CDR3 spans 17 residues. J gave up 0 bases and V 3 bases, and 10 bases lay outside the gene matches. The CDR3 DNA reads as TGTGCCAGTAGTATTTCAGCCCGGGACAGCCTGAACACTGAAGCTTTCTTT. Translating gives CASSISARDSLNTEAFF.

The J gene is TRBJ1-5, the V gene TRBV25-1, with TRBD1 identical over 7 bases. Germline V gene data show CDR1 as MGHDK and CDR2 as SYGVNS. This CDR3 region has 16 residues. Trimming cost V 3 bases and J 7 bases; bases outside gene matches: 12. The CDR3 sequence: CASSDSSPGQRQPQHF. The CDR3 DNA reads TGTGCCAGCAGTGACTCCTCTCCGGGACAGAGACAGCCCCAGCATTTT. Full variable domain (remainder filled in from reference TRBV25-1 and TRBJ1-5): EADIYQTPRYLVIGTGKKITLECSQTMGHDKMYWYQQDPGMELHLIHYSYGVNSTEKGDLSSESTVSRIRTEHFPLTLESARPSHTSQYLCASSDSSPGQRQPQHFGDGTRLSIL.

CDR3 DNA sequence: TGTGCCAGCAGCCAAGACCTCCAAGGGGAGGCCCTCTTCGCCTACGAGCAGTACTTC. This translates into CASSQDLQGEALFAYEQYF. The V gene is TRBV14, the J gene TRBJ2-7, with a tentative D call TRBD2 (6 bases). Germline V lookup: CDR1 SGHDN, CDR2 FVKESK. This CDR3 spans 19 amino acids. V lost 0 bases, J lost 2 bases, and 23 bases lay in between.

The CDR3 sequence: CASSQDPGQGFETQYF. The CDR3 coding sequence is TGCGCCAGCAGCCAAGATCCGGGACAGGGTTTTGAGACCCAGTACTTC. The chain is built from TRBV4-1 and TRBJ2-5; 9 nucleotides align to TRBD1. The trim removed 0 bases at V and 5 bases at J, leaving 7 bases unmatched. The CDR3 has 16 residues. Germline CDR1 and CDR2: MGHRA and YSYEKL.

This chain links TRBV19 with TRBJ2-1, with 11 nucleotides matching TRBD2. Germline V gene sequence: CDR1 LNHDA, CDR2 SQIVND (reference sequence). The CDR3 spans 14 residues. V shed 6 bases and J 6 bases; nucleotides not matched to a gene: 4. DNA for the CDR3: TGTGCCAGTAGCCAGACTAGCGGGGTCAATGAGCAGTTCTTC. As protein: CASSQTSGVNEQFF.

This clone is a singleton in its sample. The V and J genes are TRBV14 and TRBJ2-2; the D is unclear. V was cut by 7 bases and J by 7 bases, with 13 bases left in between. Germline-derived CDR1 and CDR2 are SGHDN and FVKESK. CDR3 length: 13 amino acids. CDR3 nucleotides: TGTGCCAGCAACGGGTTATTAGGCGGGGAGCTGTTTTTT. This gives the protein CASNGLLGGELFF.

V gene TRBV11-3 combines with J gene TRBJ2-2, with TRBD2 matching over 11 bases. Germline V CDR1 and CDR2: SGHNT, YENEEA. With V trimmed by 5 bases and J by 6 bases, 8 bases remained unmatched. The CDR3 is 16 amino acids. CDR3 amino acids: CASSPTSGSSAGELFF. DNA of the CDR3: TGTGCCAGCAGCCCCACTAGCGGGAGTTCGGCCGGGGAGCTGTTTTTT.

This chain joins TRBV15 and TRBJ2-7, with 9 bases that match TRBD2. The ends lost 3 bases at V and 2 bases at J; junction bases unmatched: 8. Germline V gene data show CDR1 as LNHNV and CDR2 as YYDKDF (reference sequence). This CDR3 is built from 16 residues. CDR3 sequence (DNA): TGTGCCACCAGCAGGGTTTTTAGCGGGGGTACCTACGAGCAGTACTTC. This encodes CATSRVFSGGTYEQYF.

The chain has TRBV28 and TRBJ1-4, with D hard to call. The V and J ends lost 3 bases and 6 bases respectively, with 11 bases between them. Germline CDR1 is MDHEN and CDR2 is SYDVKM. The CDR3 spans 14 residues. CDR3 region: CASSLMAVDEKLFF. DNA for the CDR3: TGTGCCAGCAGTTTGATGGCTGTGGATGAAAAACTGTTTTTT.

The CDR3 reads CASSPRQGDTEAFF. The DNA of the CDR3 is TGTGCCAGCTCACCAAGACAGGGAGACACTGAAGCTTTCTTT. The chain has TRBV18 and TRBJ1-1, with 7 nucleotides matching TRBD1. V was clipped by 2 bases and J by 3 bases; unmatched bases: 3. Germline V lookup: CDR1 KGHSH, CDR2 LQKENI. The CDR3 length is 14 residues.

The V gene is TRBV28, the J gene TRBJ2-3; 11 nucleotides agree with TRBD2. Germline V gives CDR1 MDHEN, CDR2 SYDVKM. V was clipped by 4 bases and J by 8 bases; unmatched bases: 14. The CDR3 has 17 residues. The CDR3 sequence is CASSSTSGREIMGTQYF. The CDR3 DNA sequence: TGTGCCAGCAGTTCAACTAGCGGGAGAGAAATTATGGGTACGCAGTATTTT.

The rearrangement joins TRBV28 to TRBJ1-2, with D tentatively TRBD1 (6 bases). CDR3 length: 15 amino acids. Trimming took 6 bases from V and 3 from J, leaving 17 bases between them. The germline V gene encodes CDR1 MDHEN and CDR2 SYDVKM. CDR3 in amino acids: CASSLGGADYYGYTF. The CDR3 DNA reads TGTGCCAGCAGCCTGGGGGGGGCTGATTACTATGGCTACACCTTC.

CDR3 protein: CASSPGLFGNTIYF. The CDR3 region has the DNA TGTGCCAGCTCACCTGGGCTATTTGGAAACACCATATATTTT. The chain has TRBV18 and TRBJ1-3; D gene ambiguous. V was cut by 3 bases and J by 3 bases, with 9 bases left in between. There are 14 residues in the CDR3. Germline loops: CDR1 KGHSH, CDR2 LQKENI.

V is TRBV5-6 and J is TRBJ2-5, with TRBD1 matching 9 bases. Trimming cost V 4 bases and J 3 bases; bases outside gene matches: 10. Germline V gene sequence: CDR1 SGHDT, CDR2 YYEEEE. The CDR3 contains 16 residues. CDR3 region: CASSHPTGGWEETQYF. CDR3 sequence (DNA): TGTGCCAGCAGCCACCCGACAGGGGGGTGGGAAGAGACCCAGTACTTC.

The CDR3 protein is CSGLAVYEQYF. The CDR3 nucleotides read TGCAGTGGCCTAGCGGTCTACGAGCAGTACTTC. The chain carries TRBV20-1 and TRBJ2-7; 7 bases line up with TRBD2. V was pared by 7 bases and J by 3 bases, with 3 bases of the junction left unmatched. The CDR3 is 11 residues long. Germline V lookup: CDR1 DFQATT, CDR2 SNEGSKA (reference sequence).

The genes are TRBV13 and TRBJ2-5; D perhaps matches TRBD2 (6 bases). The germline CDR1 and CDR2 sequences are PRHDT and FYEKMQ (reference sequence). The length of the CDR3 is 14 residues. V was shortened by 2 bases and J by 4 bases, with 11 bases between the two germline ends. Here the CDR3 reads CASSLRQGLETQYF. The CDR3 DNA reads TGTGCCAGCAGCTTACGTCAGGGACTAGAGACCCAGTACTTC.